Listed here are 6 T cell receptor beta chains from one sample, sequenced in a study of chemoradiotherapy in HPV16-positive cancers. Repertoires were generated with immunoSEQ multiplex PCR, while TCRdb's copy carries only in-frame clones and drops some. The sample yields about 3,100 clones, 80% to 90% seen once. The sample consisted of tumor tissue, taken from a patient who underwent chemoradiotherapy. The receptor set was obtained from a human donor with HPV-associated anogenital cancer.

This chain connects TRBV9 to TRBJ2-1; 11 bases align to TRBD2. The CDR3 has 16 residues. V dropped 3 bases and J dropped 5; count of bases not matched to a gene: 7. The V gene's germline CDR1 is SGDLS and CDR2 YYNGEE. In DNA, the CDR3 is TGTGCCAGCAGCGCCGGGACTAGCGGAGCCCACAATGAGCAGTTCTTC. Residues: CASSAGTSGAHNEQFF.

The V gene is TRBV4-3, the J gene TRBJ1-2; D perhaps matches TRBD1 (5 bases). Germline V gives CDR1 LGHNA, CDR2 YSLEER. The V end was cut by 2 bases, the J end by 1 base, with 11 bases between. The CDR3 sequence is 15 residues long. The CDR3 spells CASSQTGELNYGYTF. The CDR3 DNA is TGCGCCAGCAGCCAAACAGGCGAGCTTAACTATGGCTACACCTTC.

The chain links TRBV6-1 to TRBJ2-3, with TRBD2 identical over 12 bases. The germline CDR1 and CDR2 sequences are MNHNS and SASEGT. This CDR3 comprises 16 residues. V lost 3 bases to trimming and J lost 4 bases; unmatched junction nucleotides: 5. The CDR3 DNA reads TGTGCCAGCAGTGAGGGGACTAGCGGGCAGGCAGATACGCAGTATTTT. This translates into CASSEGTSGQADTQYF.

The V gene is TRBV5-6, the J gene TRBJ2-5; 12 bases line up with TRBD2. This CDR3 has 18 amino acids. Trimming at V came to 4 bases and at J to 6 bases, leaving 16 bases not matched to a gene. The germline CDR1 and CDR2 sequences are SGHDT and YYEEEE. DNA of the CDR3: TGTGCCAGCAGCCCGACCCTAGCGGGAGGGCGGAGGGTGAAGACCCAGTACTTC. Protein product: CASSPTLAGGRRVKTQYF.

The rearrangement links TRBV5-1 to TRBJ2-5, with 8 positions matching TRBD2. CDR1 is SGHRS, CDR2 YFSETQ, per germline. V lost 2 bases to trimming and J lost 5 bases; unmatched junction nucleotides: 5. This CDR3 region has 14 residues. In DNA, the CDR3 is TGCGCCAGCAGCTTCTGGACTAGCTGGGAGACCCAGTACTTC. This sequence encodes CASSFWTSWETQYF.

The chain has TRBV18 and TRBJ2-7; 9 nucleotides agree with TRBD2. CDR3 length equals 14 residues. V trimming: 3 bases; J trimming: 7 bases; junction bases outside the gene matches: 7. Germline V gives CDR1 KGHSH, CDR2 LQKENI. The CDR3: CASSPPGLAGEQYF. The CDR3 DNA reads TGTGCCAGCTCACCGCCGGGACTAGCTGGGGAGCAGTACTTC.